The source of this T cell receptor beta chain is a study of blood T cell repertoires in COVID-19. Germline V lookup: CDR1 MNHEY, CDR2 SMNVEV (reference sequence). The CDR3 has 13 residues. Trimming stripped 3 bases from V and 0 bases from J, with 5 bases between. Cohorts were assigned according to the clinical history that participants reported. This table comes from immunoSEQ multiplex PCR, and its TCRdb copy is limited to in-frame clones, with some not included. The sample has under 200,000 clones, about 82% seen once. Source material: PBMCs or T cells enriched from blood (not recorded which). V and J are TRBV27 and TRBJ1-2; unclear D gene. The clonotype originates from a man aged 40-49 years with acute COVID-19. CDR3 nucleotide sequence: TGTGCCAGCAGTTTTTCGGCTAACTATGGCTACACCTTC. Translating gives CASSFSANYGYTF.